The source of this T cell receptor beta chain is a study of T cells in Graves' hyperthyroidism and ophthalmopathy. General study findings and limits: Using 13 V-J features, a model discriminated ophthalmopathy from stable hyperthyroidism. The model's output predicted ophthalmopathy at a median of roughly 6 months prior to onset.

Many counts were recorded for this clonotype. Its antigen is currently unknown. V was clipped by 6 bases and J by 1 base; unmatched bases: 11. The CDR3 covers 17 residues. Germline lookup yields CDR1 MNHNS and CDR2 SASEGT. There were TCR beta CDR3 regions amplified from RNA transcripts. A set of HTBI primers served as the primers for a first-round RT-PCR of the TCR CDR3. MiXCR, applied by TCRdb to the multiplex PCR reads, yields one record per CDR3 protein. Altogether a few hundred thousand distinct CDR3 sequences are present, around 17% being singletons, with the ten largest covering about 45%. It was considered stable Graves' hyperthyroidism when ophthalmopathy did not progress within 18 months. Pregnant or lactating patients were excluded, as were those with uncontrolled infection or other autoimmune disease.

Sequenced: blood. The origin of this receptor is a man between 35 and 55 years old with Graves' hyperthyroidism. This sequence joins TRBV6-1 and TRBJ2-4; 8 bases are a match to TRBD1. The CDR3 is CASRQTGVALAKNIQYF. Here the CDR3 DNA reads TGTGCCAGCAGACAGACAGGGGTGGCGTTGGCCAAAAACATTCAGTACTTC.